The 2 T cell receptor beta chains reported below all come from one sample, sequenced in a study of regulatory T cells in long-lasting Graves disease. Both iRepertoire HTBI primers and Arm-PCR of CDR3 regions were used to build the TCR beta libraries. TCRdb re-called the multiplex PCR reads through MiXCR, storing one row per CDR3 protein. The repertoire holds around 470,000 distinct CDR3 sequences, with around 15% as singletons. The time point is: newly diagnosed GD, antithyroid drugs for less than 3 months. The TCR library was made from RNA extracted from PBMCs. These data were likewise used in another study, on T cells in Graves' hyperthyroidism and ophthalmopathy.

The material was peripheral blood mononuclear cells (PBMCs), obtained at new diagnosis, from a patient treated with antithyroid drugs. The receptor set was obtained from a woman in her 50s with Graves disease.

This clonotype was found many times. The genes are TRBV12-3 or TRBV12-4 and TRBJ2-1; 10 bases agree with TRBD2. This CDR3 contains 15 residues. Trimming took 5 bases from V and 3 from J; bases not matched to a gene: 4. Here the CDR3 DNA reads TGTGCCAGCAGTGAACGGACTAGCGGCTACAATGAGCAGTTCTTC. This translates into CASSERTSGYNEQFF.

This clonotype occurred a few times. The chain links TRBV6-1 to TRBJ2-2; 10 nucleotides agree with TRBD2. With 3 bases clipped from V and 6 bases from J, the junction kept 7 bases outside the gene matches. The CDR3 covers 16 residues. The germline gives CDR1 MNHNS, CDR2 SASEGT. The CDR3: CASSDRAGGPSGELFF. As DNA, the CDR3 is TGTGCCAGCAGTGACAGAGCGGGAGGGCCTTCCGGGGAGCTGTTTTTT.